What follows is one T cell receptor beta chain and its context. What it binds is unknown. The data stem from a study of CXCR3-negative and CXCR3-positive naive CD8 T cells. Study overall: Per-library TRB read counts averaged about 1.5 +/- 0.3 million, adding up to about 130 million in total. Study-wide findings and caveats: TRB CDR3 hydrophobicity was greater in CXCR3-positive naive cells than in CXCR3-negative naive cells. Partially decreased CXCR3 expression was recorded after cryopreservation, and fresh PBMCs were used in most assays. Whereas both naive subsets had comparably high diversity, memory CD8+ cells had much lower diversity.

The CDR3 covers 16 residues. Germline V gives CDR1 KGHSH, CDR2 LQKENI. 5' RACE that incorporated UMI labels was used to prepare the TRB cDNA libraries. TCRdb processed the 5' RACE reads again and assigns one entry to each CDR3 protein, with no DNA. The sample data list about 56,000 distinct CDR3 sequences. This chain links TRBV18 with TRBJ2-7; without DNA, the TCRdb call of TRBD1 cannot be checked. The sample taken for sequencing was naive CXCR3+ CD8+ T cells from blood. Subset given: CD45RO-CCR7+CD27+CD95- naive CD8+ T cells expressing CXCR3 (TNR3+). The TCR was taken from a human donor in good health. Some clones in this sample may be carry-over from other donors' samples. CDR3 in amino acids: CASSGGTGGAVYEQYF.